This record concerns one TCR beta chain sequence. The target of this receptor is not known. No quality values exist for individual bases; no much larger clone is one base distant. Library generation was performed with the immunoSEQ multiplex PCR assay. The clones in this table, taken by TCRdb from immuneACCESS, are in-frame only. Not every clone is retained; where verified, under half of the shortfall comes from an unresolved V gene, and the cause of the rest is unknown. Recorded for this sample are some 110,000 clones; 93% of them occurred a single time. The ten largest clones take up approximately 2.5% of the sample. This record belongs to a study of control samples from healthy donors and cancer patients (dated by TCRdb to the early 2020s). Its CDR3 holds 12 amino acids, cysteine through phenylalanine. The DNA shown is the 36-base CDR3, in frame from base 1. V loses 4 bases of germline sequence and J loses 0 bases, and the interval between the two ends is 2 bases. Per the germline V gene (reference sequence), LNHDA is the CDR1 and SQIVND is the CDR2.

This TCR came from a man aged 25 to 40 in good health. Material: blood. Recombination linked TRBV19 to TRBJ2-3, with no D gene named confidently. The DNA is as follows: TGTGCCAGTAGTAGAAGCACAGATACGCAGTATTTT. Its protein is CASSRSTDTQYF.